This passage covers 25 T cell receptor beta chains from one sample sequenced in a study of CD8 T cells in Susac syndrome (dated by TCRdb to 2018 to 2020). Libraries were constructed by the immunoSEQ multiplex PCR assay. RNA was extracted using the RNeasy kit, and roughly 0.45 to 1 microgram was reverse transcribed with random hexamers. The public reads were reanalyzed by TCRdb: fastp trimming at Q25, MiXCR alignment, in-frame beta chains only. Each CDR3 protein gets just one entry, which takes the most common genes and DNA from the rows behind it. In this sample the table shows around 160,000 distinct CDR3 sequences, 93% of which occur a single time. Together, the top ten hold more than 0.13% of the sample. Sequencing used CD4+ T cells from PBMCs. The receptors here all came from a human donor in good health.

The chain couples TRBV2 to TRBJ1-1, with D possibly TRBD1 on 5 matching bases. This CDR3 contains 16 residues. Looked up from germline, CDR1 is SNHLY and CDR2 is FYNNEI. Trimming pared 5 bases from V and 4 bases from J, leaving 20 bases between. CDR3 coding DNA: TGTGCCAGCAGTAGACAAGAGACGGCCGGGGGCACTGAAGCTTTCTTT. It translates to CASSRQETAGGTEAFF.

The DNA of the CDR3 is TGTGCCAGCAGCCCGGTGGGGTTCACAGATACGCAGTATTTT. Its protein product is CASSPVGFTDTQYF. This chain joins TRBV6-1 and TRBJ2-3; D is undetermined. Germline CDR1 reads MNHNS; CDR2 reads SASEGT. This CDR3 is built from 14 residues. V was cut by 6 bases and J by 2 bases, with 12 bases left in between.

The CDR3 DNA reads TGCGCCAGCAGCTTCATCTTACAGGGCTTCGGAAATTCACCCCTCCACTTT. Translating gives CASSFILQGFGNSPLHF. V usage is TRBV5-1 and J usage is TRBJ1-6; D possibly corresponds to TRBD1 (6 bases). The CDR3 loop spans 17 amino acids. Trimming removed 2 bases from V and 7 bases from J, with 19 bases in between. Looked up from germline, CDR1 is SGHRS and CDR2 is YFSETQ.

CDR3 nucleotide sequence: TGCAGCGTTCTACGTCCGGGTGAGACCCAGTACTTC. Its translation: CSVLRPGETQYF. This chain connects TRBV29-1 to TRBJ2-5; no definite D call. The germline V gene encodes CDR1 SQVTM and CDR2 ANQGSEA. V was shortened by 5 bases and J by 5 bases, with 12 bases between the two germline ends. The CDR3 sequence is 12 residues long.

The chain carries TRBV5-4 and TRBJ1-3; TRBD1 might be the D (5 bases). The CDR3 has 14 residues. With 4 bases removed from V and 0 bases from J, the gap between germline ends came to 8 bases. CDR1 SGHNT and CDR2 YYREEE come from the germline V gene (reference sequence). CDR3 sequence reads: CASSADSSGNTIYF. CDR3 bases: TGTGCCAGCAGCGCCGACAGCTCTGGAAACACCATATATTTT.

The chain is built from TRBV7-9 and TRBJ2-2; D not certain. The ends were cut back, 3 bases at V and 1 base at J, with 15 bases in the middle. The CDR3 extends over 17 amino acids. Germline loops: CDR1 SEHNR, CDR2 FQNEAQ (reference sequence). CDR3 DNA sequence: TGTGCCAGCAGCTTCTCCCCCGGGTCCGGGAACACCGGGGAGCTGTTTTTT. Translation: CASSFSPGSGNTGELFF.

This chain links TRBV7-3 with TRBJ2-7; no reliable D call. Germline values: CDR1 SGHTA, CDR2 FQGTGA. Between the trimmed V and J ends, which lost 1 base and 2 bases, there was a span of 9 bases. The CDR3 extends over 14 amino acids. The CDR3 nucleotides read TGTGCCAGCAGCTTAAGCGGCAGAACCTACGAGCAGTACTTC. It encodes CASSLSGRTYEQYF.

The CDR3 DNA is TGTGCCAGCAGTACGTCAGGGGTTACTAATGAAAAACTGTTTTTT. It specifies CASSTSGVTNEKLFF. V is TRBV2 and J is TRBJ1-4, with D tentatively TRBD1 (6 bases). V was clipped by 5 bases and J by 2 bases, with 12 bases between them. The CDR3 runs to 15 residues. CDR1 and CDR2 from the germline V gene are SNHLY and FYNNEI.

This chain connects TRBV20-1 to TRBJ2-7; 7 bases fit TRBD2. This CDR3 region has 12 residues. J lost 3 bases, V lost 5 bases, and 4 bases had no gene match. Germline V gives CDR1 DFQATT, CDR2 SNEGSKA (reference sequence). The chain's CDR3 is CSAGDYNYEQYF. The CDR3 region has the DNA TGCAGTGCTGGGGACTACAACTACGAGCAGTACTTC.

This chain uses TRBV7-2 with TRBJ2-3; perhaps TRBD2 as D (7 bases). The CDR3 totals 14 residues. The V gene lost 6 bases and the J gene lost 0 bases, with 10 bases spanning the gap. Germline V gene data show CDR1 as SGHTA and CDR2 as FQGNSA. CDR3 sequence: CASRRGASTDTQYF. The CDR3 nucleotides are TGTGCCAGCAGACGGGGGGCTAGCACAGATACGCAGTATTTT.

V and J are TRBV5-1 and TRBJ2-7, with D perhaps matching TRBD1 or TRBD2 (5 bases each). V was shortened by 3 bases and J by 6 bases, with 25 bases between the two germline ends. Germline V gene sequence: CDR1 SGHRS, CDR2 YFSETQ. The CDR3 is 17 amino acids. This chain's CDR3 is CASSSRDLLTSGVEQYF. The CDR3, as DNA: TGCGCCAGCAGCTCTCGGGACCTCCTCACCTCTGGGGTCGAGCAGTACTTC.

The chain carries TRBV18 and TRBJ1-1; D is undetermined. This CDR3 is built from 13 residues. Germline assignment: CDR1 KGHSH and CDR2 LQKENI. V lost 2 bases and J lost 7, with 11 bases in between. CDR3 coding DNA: TGTGCCAGCTCACCAGTCCCCGAGGGTGAAGCTTTCTTT. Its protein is CASSPVPEGEAFF.

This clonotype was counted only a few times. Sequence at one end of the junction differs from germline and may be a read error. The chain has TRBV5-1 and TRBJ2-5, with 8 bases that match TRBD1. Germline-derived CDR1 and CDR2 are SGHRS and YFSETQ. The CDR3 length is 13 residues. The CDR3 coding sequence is TGTGCCAGCAGCTTCTCAGGGGGCGAGACCCAGTACTTC. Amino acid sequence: CASSFSGGETQYF.

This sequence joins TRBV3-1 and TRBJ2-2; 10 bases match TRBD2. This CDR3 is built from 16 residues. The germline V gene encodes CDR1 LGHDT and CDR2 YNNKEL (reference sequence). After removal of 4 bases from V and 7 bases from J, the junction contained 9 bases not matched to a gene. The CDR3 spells CASSLTSGNPYGELFF. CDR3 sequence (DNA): TGTGCCAGCAGCCTAACTAGCGGGAACCCATACGGGGAGCTGTTTTTT.

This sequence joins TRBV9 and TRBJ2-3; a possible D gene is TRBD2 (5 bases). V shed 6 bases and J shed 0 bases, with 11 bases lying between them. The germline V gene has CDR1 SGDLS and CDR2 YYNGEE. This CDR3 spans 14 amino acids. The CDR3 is CASTHGGSTDTQYF. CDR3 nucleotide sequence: TGTGCCAGCACTCACGGAGGTAGCACAGATACGCAGTATTTT. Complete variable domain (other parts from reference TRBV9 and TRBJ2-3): DSGVTQTPKHLITATGQRVTLRCSPRSGDLSVYWYQQSLDQGLQFLIQYYNGEERAKGNILERFSAQQFPDLHSELNLSSLELGDSALYFCASTHGGSTDTQYFGPGTRLTVL.

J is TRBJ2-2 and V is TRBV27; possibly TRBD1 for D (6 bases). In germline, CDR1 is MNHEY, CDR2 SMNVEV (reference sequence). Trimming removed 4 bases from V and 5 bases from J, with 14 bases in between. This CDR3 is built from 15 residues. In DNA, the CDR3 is TGTGCCAGCAGTTCTCCACCAAGGGGGACCGGGGAGCTGTTTTTT. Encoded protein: CASSSPPRGTGELFF.

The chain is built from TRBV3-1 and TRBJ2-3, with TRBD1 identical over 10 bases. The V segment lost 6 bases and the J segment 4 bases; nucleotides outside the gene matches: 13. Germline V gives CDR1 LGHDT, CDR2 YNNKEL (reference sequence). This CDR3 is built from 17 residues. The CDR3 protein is CASRRQGAGFNSDTQYF. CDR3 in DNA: TGTGCCAGCAGGCGACAGGGGGCCGGATTTAACTCAGATACGCAGTATTTT.

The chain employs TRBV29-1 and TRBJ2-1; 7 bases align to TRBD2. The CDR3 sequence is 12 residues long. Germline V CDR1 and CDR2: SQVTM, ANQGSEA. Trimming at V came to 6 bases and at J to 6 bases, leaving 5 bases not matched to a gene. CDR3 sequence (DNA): TGCAGCGTCGGGGGGACGTCCAATGAGCAGTTCTTC. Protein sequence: CSVGGTSNEQFF.

Here the CDR3 DNA reads TGTGCCACCAGCAGAGATCCCAACTATGGCTACACCTTC. It encodes CATSRDPNYGYTF. The rearrangement uses TRBV15 and TRBJ1-2; unclear D gene. The CDR3 contains 13 residues. Between the trimmed V and J ends, which lost 0 bases and 2 bases, there was a span of 4 bases. Germline V gene data show CDR1 as LNHNV and CDR2 as YYDKDF (reference sequence).

The CDR3 sequence is CASSLALGGRTDTQYF. The CDR3 DNA reads TGTGCCAGCAGCTTAGCGCTAGGCGGACGCACAGATACGCAGTATTTT. This chain connects TRBV7-2 to TRBJ2-3; D is uncertain. CDR3 length: 16 residues. The ends were cut back, 0 bases at V and 1 base at J, with 11 bases in the middle. The germline CDR1 and CDR2 sequences are SGHTA and FQGNSA.

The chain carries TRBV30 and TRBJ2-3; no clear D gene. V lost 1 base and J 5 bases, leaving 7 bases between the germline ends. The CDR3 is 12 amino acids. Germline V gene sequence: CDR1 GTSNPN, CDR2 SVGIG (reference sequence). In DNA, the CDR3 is TGTGCCTGGAGTGCAGGCCAAGATACGCAGTATTTT. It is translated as CAWSAGQDTQYF. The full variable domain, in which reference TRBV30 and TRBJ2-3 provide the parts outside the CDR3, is SQTIHQWPATLVQPVGSPLSLECTVEGTSNPNLYWYRQAAGRGLQLLFYSVGIGQISSEVPQNLSASRPQDRQFILSSKKLLLSDSGFYLCAWSAGQDTQYFGPGTRLTVL.

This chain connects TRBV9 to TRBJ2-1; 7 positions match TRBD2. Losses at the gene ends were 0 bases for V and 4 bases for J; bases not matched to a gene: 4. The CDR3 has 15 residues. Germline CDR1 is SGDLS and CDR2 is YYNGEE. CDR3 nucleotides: TGTGCCAGCAGCGTAGCGGATAGCGGGTACAATGAGCAGTTCTTC. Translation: CASSVADSGYNEQFF.

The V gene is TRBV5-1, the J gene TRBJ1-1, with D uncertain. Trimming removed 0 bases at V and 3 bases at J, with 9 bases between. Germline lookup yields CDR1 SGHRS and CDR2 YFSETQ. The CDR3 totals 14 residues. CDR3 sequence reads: CASSLEVGYTEAFF. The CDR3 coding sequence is TGCGCCAGCAGCTTGGAGGTTGGGTACACTGAAGCTTTCTTT.

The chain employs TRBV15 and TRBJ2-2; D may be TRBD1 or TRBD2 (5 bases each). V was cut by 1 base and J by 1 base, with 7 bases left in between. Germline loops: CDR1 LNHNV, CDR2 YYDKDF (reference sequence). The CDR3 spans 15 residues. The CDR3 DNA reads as TGTGCCACCAGCAGAGGGGGGAAGAACACCGGGGAGCTGTTTTTT. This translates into CATSRGGKNTGELFF.

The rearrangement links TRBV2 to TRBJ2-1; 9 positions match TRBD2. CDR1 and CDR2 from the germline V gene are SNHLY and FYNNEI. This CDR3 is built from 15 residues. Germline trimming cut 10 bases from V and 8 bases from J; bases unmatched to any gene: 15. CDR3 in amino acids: CATSSGTSFGDEQFF. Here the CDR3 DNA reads TGTGCCACCTCCTCCGGGACTAGCTTCGGGGATGAGCAGTTCTTC.